The 12 T cell receptor beta chains presented below share a single source sample, sequenced in a study of shared clonotypes between healthy human individuals. The table came from immunoSEQ multiplex PCR; TCRdb's copy has only in-frame clones and leaves some out. The sample has about 480,000 clones; around 74% are singletons. Sequencing was done on a sample of PBMCs. Source of these receptors: a woman between 40 and 55 years old in good health. Some clones in this sample may be carry-over from other donors' samples.

V usage is TRBV6-1 and J usage is TRBJ1-3, with 7 positions matching TRBD1. The CDR3 consists of 15 residues. Germline V gene data show CDR1 as MNHNS and CDR2 as SASEGT. V was clipped by 7 bases and J by 0 bases; unmatched bases: 6. The DNA for the CDR3 is TGTGCCAGCAAAAACAGGGGATCCTCTGGAAACACCATATATTTT. It codes for CASKNRGSSGNTIYF.

This chain links TRBV6-6 with TRBJ2-3; D is ambiguous. The V end lost 0 bases, the J end lost 2 bases, and 6 bases lay between the germline ends. Germline V gene data show CDR1 as MNHNY and CDR2 as SVGAGI (reference sequence). There are 14 residues in the CDR3. CDR3 amino acids: CASSYSWNTDTQYF. The CDR3 nucleotides are TGTGCCAGCAGTTACTCTTGGAACACAGATACGCAGTATTTT.

The chain employs TRBV9 and TRBJ2-2, with TRBD2 identical over 7 bases. The germline gives CDR1 SGDLS, CDR2 YYNGEE. With 0 bases clipped from V and 2 bases from J, the junction kept 7 bases outside the gene matches. This CDR3 spans 17 amino acids. The CDR3 region has the DNA TGTGCCAGCAGCGTAGGGCCGGGAGGTACTAACACCGGGGAGCTGTTTTTT. The encoded protein is CASSVGPGGTNTGELFF.

The V and J genes are TRBV6-5 and TRBJ2-6; D call uncertain. V dropped 3 bases and J dropped 4 bases, with 7 bases sitting between them. Germline V gene lookup returns CDR1 MNHEY and CDR2 SVGAGI. The CDR3 loop spans 14 amino acids. The CDR3 region is CASSYRTGANVLTF. In nucleotides, the CDR3 is TGTGCCAGCAGTTATCGAACCGGGGCCAACGTCCTGACTTTC.

V is TRBV23-1 and J is TRBJ2-5; 11 bases align to TRBD2. TRBV23-1 is designated an ORF whose function remains uncertain. The CDR3 spans 17 residues. Trimming at V came to 6 bases and at J to 1 base, leaving 10 bases not matched to a gene. This CDR3 reads CASSQIAGGPSQETQYF. In nucleotides, the CDR3 is TGCGCCAGCAGCCAAATAGCGGGAGGGCCCTCCCAAGAGACCCAGTACTTC.

The chain joins TRBV11-2 to TRBJ2-2, with D hard to call. Germline lookup yields CDR1 SGHAT and CDR2 FQNNGV. The CDR3 runs 15 residues. Trimming took off 5 bases at V and 3 bases at J, with 13 bases between the two ends. CDR3 sequence: CASSLSTGHTGELFF. The CDR3 DNA follows: TGTGCCAGCAGCCTTAGTACCGGGCACACCGGGGAGCTGTTTTTT.

This clone was seen only a few times. This chain uses TRBV25-1 with TRBJ2-3; 13 positions match TRBD2. The CDR3 runs 17 residues. Germline V gives CDR1 MGHDK, CDR2 SYGVNS. The trim removed 4 bases at V and 0 bases at J, leaving 4 bases unmatched. CDR3 nucleotides: TGTGCCAGCAGTGGGACTAGCGGGAGCGCTAGCACAGATACGCAGTATTTT. Amino acids: CASSGTSGSASTDTQYF.

The chain links TRBV7-8 to TRBJ1-2, with D possibly TRBD1 on 6 matching bases. V was shortened by 3 bases and J by 4 bases, with 15 bases between the two germline ends. The CDR3 sequence is 15 residues long. The germline V gene has CDR1 SGHVS and CDR2 FQNEAQ. The CDR3 region is CASSLEGGTGYGYTF. CDR3 DNA sequence: TGTGCCAGCAGCTTGGAGGGGGGGACGGGCTATGGCTACACCTTC. Complete variable domain (other parts from reference TRBV7-8 and TRBJ1-2): GAGVSQSPRYKVAKRGQDVALRCDPISGHVSLFWYQQALGQGPEFLTYFQNEAQLDKSGLPSDRFFAERPEGSVSTLKIQRTQQEDSAVYLCASSLEGGTGYGYTFGSGTRLTVV.

The chain carries TRBV4-3 and TRBJ2-7, with 9 bases that match TRBD1. V was pared by 3 bases and J by 4 bases, with 10 bases of the junction left unmatched. Germline values: CDR1 LGHNA, CDR2 YSLEER. This CDR3 spans 16 amino acids. CDR3 region: CASSHNWDRDLYEQYF. CDR3 in DNA: TGCGCCAGCAGCCATAATTGGGACAGGGATTTATACGAGCAGTACTTC.

V and J are TRBV6-6 and TRBJ2-3; weak D call: TRBD2 (5 bases). The germline CDR1 and CDR2 sequences are MNHNY and SVGAGI (reference sequence). The germline V and J ends were trimmed by 8 bases and 5 bases, with 17 bases remaining between them. This CDR3 has 14 amino acids. This CDR3 is CASQPGSKGDTQYF. The CDR3 DNA reads as TGTGCCAGCCAGCCGGGATCGAAGGGAGATACGCAGTATTTT.

J is TRBJ1-1 and V is TRBV5-1; 7 nucleotides line up with TRBD1. V lost 2 bases to trimming and J lost 1 base; unmatched junction nucleotides: 5. The CDR3 consists of 15 residues. CDR1 and CDR2 (germline): SGHRS, YFSETQ. The CDR3 sequence is CASSFRGGANTEAFF. In DNA form, the CDR3 reads TGCGCCAGCAGCTTCCGAGGGGGCGCGAACACTGAAGCTTTCTTT.

This chain connects TRBV30 to TRBJ2-3; a weak D match, TRBD2 (7 bases). This CDR3 spans 14 amino acids. The V gene's germline CDR1 is GTSNPN and CDR2 SVGIG (reference sequence). V gave up 4 bases and J gave up 1 base, with 12 bases separating them. CDR3 protein: CAWKRGAGTDTQYF. The CDR3 nucleotides read TGTGCCTGGAAACGGGGGGCCGGCACAGATACGCAGTATTTT.